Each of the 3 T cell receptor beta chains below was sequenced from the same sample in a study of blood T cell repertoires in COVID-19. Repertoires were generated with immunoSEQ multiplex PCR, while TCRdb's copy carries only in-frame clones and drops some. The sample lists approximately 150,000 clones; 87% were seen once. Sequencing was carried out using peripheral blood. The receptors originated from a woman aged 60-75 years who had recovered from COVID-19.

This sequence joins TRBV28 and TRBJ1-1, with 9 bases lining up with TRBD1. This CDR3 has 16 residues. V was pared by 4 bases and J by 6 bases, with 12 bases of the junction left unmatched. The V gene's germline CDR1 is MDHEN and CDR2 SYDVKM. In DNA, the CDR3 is TGTGCCAGCAGTTACCACCCGGGACAGGGCCAGGCTGAAGCTTTCTTT. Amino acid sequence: CASSYHPGQGQAEAFF.

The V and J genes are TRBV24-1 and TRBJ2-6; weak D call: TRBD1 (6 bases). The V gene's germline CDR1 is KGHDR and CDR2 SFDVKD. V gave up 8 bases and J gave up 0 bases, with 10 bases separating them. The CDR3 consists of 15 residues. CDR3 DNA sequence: TGTGCCACCAACAGGGCAGACTCTGGGGCCAACGTCCTGACTTTC. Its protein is CATNRADSGANVLTF.

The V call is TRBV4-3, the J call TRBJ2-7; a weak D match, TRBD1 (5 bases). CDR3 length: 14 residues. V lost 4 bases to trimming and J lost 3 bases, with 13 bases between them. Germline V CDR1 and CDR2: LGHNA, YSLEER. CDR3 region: CASSRHLGDYEQYF. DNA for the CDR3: TGCGCCAGCAGCCGTCACCTAGGGGACTACGAGCAGTACTTC.